This entry describes one T cell receptor beta chain. Ten or more counts support this clonotype. It lacks a known antigen. Base qualities are missing; no much larger clone stands one base away. The sample's treatment or condition label, in plain terms: allogeneic hematopoietic cell transplantation with graft depleted of TCRalphabeta T cells and CD19 B cells. The transplant recipients were children given TCRalphabeta/CD19-depleted allogeneic hematopoietic cell grafts. This sample was taken from a study of T-cell reconstitution after alpha-beta-depleted transplantation in children (dated by TCRdb to the mid-2010s). Turning to the overall study: T-cell immune reconstitution after TCRalphabeta/CD19-depleted allogeneic hematopoietic cell transplantation in children was quantitatively tracked in the study by means of TCR repertoire profiling. Paper-wide results and their limitations: Apparently early alphabetaT-cell count recovery about two months after transplant reportedly relied on only several hundred rapidly expanded clones derived from non-depleted graft cells. In some patients, high TCRbeta diversity at day 60 was attributed to recipient T cells and intrathymic progenitors that had survived conditioning. Over subsequent months, a decline in hyperexpanded clone frequencies was noted, and after one year, T-cell counts and TCRbeta diversity were mostly ascribed to newly produced T cells.

The library was obtained by PCR. Sequencing instrument: Illumina HiSeq 2500. To normalize quantification of the TCRbeta repertoire, the TCR libraries were built with molecular barcoding that relied on unique molecular identifiers. TCRdb trimmed the raw reads at Q25, called clones with MiXCR and kept productive beta chains. Records with the same CDR3 protein are collapsed into one entry carrying the most frequent genes and DNA. The sample table contains about 300,000 distinct CDR3 sequences; only one count was recorded for over 7.5% of them. The ten largest clones capture around 9.8% of the sample. Reading from cysteine to phenylalanine, the CDR3 counts 12 amino acids. Only the CDR3 DNA is retained, 36 bases long and in frame from the first base. According to the germline V gene (reference sequence), CDR1 reads DFQATT and CDR2 reads SNEGSKA. Trimming leaves V shorter by 6 bases and J shorter by 3 bases, with the junction holding 5 bases beyond the gene matches.

Recombination linked TRBV20-1 to TRBJ2-7; TRBD1 matches 7 bases in the middle. The input for sequencing was peripheral blood, taken 360 days after TCRalphabeta/CD19-depleted stem cell transplant. The clonotype was recovered from a female patient aged 2-10 years who had a stem cell transplant for Fanconi anemia, so the T cells may come from the graft donor. This receptor carries the CDR3 CSAGQWDYEQYF. The base sequence is TGCAGTGCGGGACAGTGGGACTACGAGCAGTACTTC.